This TCR beta chain appears in the sequencing data of a study of Graves' ophthalmopathy and Graves' hyperthyroidism. CDR3 length: 16 amino acids. The J segment lost 1 base and the V segment lost 4 bases, leaving 8 bases of the junction unmatched. The germline V gene has CDR1 SGHTA and CDR2 FQGTGA. Diagnoses were established from clinical symptoms, serum thyroxine, TRAb, thyroid ultrasound and orbital computed tomography. A few counts support this clonotype. Beta-chain TCR CDR3 regions were amplified from RNA transcripts. The first round was an RT-PCR with HTBI primers, and the second round was a multiplex PCR. MiXCR, applied by TCRdb to the multiplex PCR reads, yields one record per CDR3 protein. The sample includes 600,000 to 650,000 distinct CDR3 sequences, over 20% seen only once; the top ten take around 6.5%.

The specimen was peripheral blood. This chain joins TRBV7-3 and TRBJ2-5, with 8 bases that match TRBD1. This TCR came from a woman aged 18-29 years with stable Graves' hyperthyroidism. Some clones in this sample may be carry-over from other donors' samples. The CDR3 DNA follows: TGTGCCAGCAGCTCCCTCGGACAGGGTGGCCAAGAGACCCAGTACTTC. This gives the protein CASSSLGQGGQETQYF.